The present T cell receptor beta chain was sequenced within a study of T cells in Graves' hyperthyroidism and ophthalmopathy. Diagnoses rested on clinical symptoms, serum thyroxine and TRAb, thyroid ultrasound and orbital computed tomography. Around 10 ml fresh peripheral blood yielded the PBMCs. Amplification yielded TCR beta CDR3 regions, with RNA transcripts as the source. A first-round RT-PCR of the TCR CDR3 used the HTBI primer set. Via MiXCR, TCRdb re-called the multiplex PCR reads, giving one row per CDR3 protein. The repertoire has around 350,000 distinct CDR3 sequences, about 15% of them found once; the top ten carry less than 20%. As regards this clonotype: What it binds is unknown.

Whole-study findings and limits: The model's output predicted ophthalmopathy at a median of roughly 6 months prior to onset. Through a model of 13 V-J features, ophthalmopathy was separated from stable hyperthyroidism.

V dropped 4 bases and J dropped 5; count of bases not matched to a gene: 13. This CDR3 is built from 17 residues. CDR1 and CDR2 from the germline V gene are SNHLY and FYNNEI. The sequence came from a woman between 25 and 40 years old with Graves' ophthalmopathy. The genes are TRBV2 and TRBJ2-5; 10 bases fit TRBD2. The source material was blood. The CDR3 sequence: CASSGTSGASRGETQYF. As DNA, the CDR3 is TGTGCCAGCAGTGGCACTAGCGGGGCCTCACGGGGGGAGACCCAGTACTTC.